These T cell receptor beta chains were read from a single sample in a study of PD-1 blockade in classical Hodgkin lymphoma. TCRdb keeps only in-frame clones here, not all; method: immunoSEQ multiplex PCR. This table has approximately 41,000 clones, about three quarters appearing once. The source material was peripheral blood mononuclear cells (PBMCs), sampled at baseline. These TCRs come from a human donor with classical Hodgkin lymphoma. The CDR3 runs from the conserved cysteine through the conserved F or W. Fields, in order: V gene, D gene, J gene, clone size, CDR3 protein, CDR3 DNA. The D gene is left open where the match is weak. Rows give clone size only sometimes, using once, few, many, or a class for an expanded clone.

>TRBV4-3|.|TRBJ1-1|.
CASSQQDRYTEAFF
TGCGCCAGCAGCCAACAGGACCGCTACACTGAAGCTTTCTTT
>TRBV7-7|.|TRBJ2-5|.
CASSTRGRKETQYF
TGTGCCAGCAGCACCCGGGGCCGAAAAGAGACCCAGTACTTC
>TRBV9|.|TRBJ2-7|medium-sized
CASSVDGGSSYEQYF
TGTGCCAGCAGCGTAGACGGGGGAAGCTCCTACGAGCAGTACTTC
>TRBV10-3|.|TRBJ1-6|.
CAISEAGRNSPLHF
TGTGCCATCAGTGAGGCGGGTAGGAATTCACCCCTCCACTTT
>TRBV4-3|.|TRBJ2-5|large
CASSQVFSPFVFEETQYF
TGCGCCAGCAGCCAAGTATTTTCCCCCTTCGTATTCGAAGAGACCCAGTACTTC
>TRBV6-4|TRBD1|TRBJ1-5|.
CASSEYRGRNNQPQHF
TGTGCCAGCAGTGAATACAGGGGGAGAAACAATCAGCCCCAGCATTTT
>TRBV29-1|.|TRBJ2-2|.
CSVGGAAGAGELFF
TGCAGCGTTGGGGGGGCTGCAGGAGCGGGGGAGCTGTTTTTT
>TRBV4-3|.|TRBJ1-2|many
CASSQDSFSNYGYTF
TGCGCCAGCAGCCAGGACAGTTTTTCTAACTATGGCTACACCTTC
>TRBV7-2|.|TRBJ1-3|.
CASSLALGGGNTIYF
TGTGCCAGCAGCTTAGCGCTTGGGGGGGGAAACACCATATATTTT
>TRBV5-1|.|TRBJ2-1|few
CASSTLGQDSYNEQFF
TGCGCCAGCAGCACCTTAGGGCAGGACTCCTACAATGAGCAGTTCTTC
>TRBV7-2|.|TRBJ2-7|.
CASSFSVGSSYEQYF
TGTGCCAGCAGCTTTTCCGTCGGGAGCTCCTACGAGCAGTACTTC
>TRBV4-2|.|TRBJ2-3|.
CASSQPGQPTDTQYF
TGTGCCAGCAGCCAACCCGGACAGCCCACAGATACGCAGTATTTT
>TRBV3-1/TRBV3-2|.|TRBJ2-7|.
CASSQEYF
TGTGCCAGCAGCCAAGAATACTTC
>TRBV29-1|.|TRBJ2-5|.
CSVGRETQYF
TGCAGCGTCGGTCGAGAGACCCAGTACTTC
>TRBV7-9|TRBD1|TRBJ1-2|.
CASSAHPDRVYGYTF
TGTGCCAGCAGCGCGCACCCGGACAGGGTCTATGGCTACACCTTC
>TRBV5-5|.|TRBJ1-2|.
CASSGATGSYYGYTF
TGTGCCAGCTCTGGAGCCACAGGGTCGTATTATGGCTACACCTTC
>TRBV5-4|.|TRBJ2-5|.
CASSWDTGQETQYF
TGTGCCAGCAGTTGGGACACCGGCCAAGAGACCCAGTACTTC
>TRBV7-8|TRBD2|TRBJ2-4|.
CASSFEAGGGAKNIQYF
TGTGCCAGCAGCTTCGAGGCGGGGGGGGGAGCCAAAAACATTCAGTACTTC
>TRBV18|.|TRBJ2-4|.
CASSPPNPDDLAKNIQYF
TGTGCCAGCTCACCACCGAATCCGGACGATTTAGCCAAAAACATTCAGTACTTC
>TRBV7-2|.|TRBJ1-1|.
CASSRNLNTEAFF
TGTGCCAGCAGCCGCAACCTGAACACTGAAGCTTTCTTT
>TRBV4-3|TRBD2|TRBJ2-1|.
CASSQRLAEGYNEQFF
TGCGCCAGCAGCCAAAGACTAGCGGAGGGCTACAATGAGCAGTTCTTC
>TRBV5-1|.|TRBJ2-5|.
CASSLDAGGLQETQYF
TGCGCCAGCAGCTTGGACGCAGGGGGGCTCCAAGAGACCCAGTACTTC
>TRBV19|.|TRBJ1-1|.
CASRMGWGSEAFF
TGTGCCAGTAGGATGGGGTGGGGGTCTGAAGCTTTCTTT